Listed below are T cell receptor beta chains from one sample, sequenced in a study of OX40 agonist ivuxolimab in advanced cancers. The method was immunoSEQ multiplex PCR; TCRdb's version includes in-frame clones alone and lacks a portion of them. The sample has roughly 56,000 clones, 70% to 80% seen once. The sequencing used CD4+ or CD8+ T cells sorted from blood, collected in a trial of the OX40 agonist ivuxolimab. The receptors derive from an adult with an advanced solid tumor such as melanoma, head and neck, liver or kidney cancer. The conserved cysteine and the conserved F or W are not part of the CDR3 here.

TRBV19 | ASSARGRETTNEKLF
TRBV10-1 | ASSRGLAEETQY
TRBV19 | ASSGANRETQY
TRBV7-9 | ASSKAGLYEQY
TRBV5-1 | ASSPSPQGDEGELF
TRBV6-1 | ASRSGTGTYNEQF
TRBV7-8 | ASTEGQGNYGYT
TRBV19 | ASSTLDRNTEAF
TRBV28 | ASRGTLNQPQH
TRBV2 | ASRQGWNTEAF
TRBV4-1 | ASSQVRGTNYGYT
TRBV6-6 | ASSYSGGNYGYT
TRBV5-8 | ASSRQMGNPPLH
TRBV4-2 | ASSQDPSGGSTDTQY
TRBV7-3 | ASRPGQGITGELF
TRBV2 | ASSDSTLGRAYGYT
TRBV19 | ASSPQDIQPQH
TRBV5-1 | ASSLDIAGYSYNEQF
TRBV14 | ASSRGRETQY
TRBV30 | AWRGQGMSNQPQH
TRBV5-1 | ASSLAGLAGGTSTDTQY
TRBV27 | ASSPGQGPYNEQF
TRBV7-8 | ASSFGTGVIKGYGYT
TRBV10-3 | AISQGGGPPAQH
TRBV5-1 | ASRARGSGNTIY
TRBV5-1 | ASSLADLSSNSPLH
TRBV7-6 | ASSLAPGSGSPLH
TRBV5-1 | ASSRGSGLVYNEQF
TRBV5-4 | ASSLLETQY
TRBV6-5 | ASRGQGEQY
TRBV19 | ASSRGLAGKNEQF
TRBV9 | ASTGMGYGYT
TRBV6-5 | ASSYDTEAF
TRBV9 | ASSATGGDGYEQY
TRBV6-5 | ASSYQGVNTEAF
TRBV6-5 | ASRGTGGGEKLF
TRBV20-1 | SAQGDEPLH
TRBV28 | ASSLGWQDTQY
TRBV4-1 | ASSQEELRTGEGSGELF
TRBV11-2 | ASSSQRGQY
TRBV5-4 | ASSIDRRTGELF
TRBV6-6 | ASSKKPLIGELF
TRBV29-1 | SVLGLAGSDTQY
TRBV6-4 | ASRTSGRWYTDTQY
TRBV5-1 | ASSPDTSYEQY